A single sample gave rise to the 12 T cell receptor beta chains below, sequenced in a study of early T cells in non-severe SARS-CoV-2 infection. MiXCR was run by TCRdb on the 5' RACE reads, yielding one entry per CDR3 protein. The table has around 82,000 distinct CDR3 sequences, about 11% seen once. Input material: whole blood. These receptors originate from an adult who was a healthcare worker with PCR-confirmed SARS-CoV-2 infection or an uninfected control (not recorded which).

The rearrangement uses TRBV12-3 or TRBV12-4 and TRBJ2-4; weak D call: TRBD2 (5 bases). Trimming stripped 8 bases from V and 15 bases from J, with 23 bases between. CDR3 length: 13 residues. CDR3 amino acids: CASANRGQTPWYF. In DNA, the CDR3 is TGTGCCAGCGCCAACCGAGGGCAGACTCCATGGTACTTC.

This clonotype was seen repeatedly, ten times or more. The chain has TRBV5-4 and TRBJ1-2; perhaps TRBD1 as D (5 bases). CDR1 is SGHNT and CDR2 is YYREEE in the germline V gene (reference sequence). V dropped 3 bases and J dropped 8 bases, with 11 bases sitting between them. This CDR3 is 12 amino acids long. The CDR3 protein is CASSYDSGGYTF. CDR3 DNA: TGTGCCAGCAGCTACGACAGTGGCGGCTACACCTTC. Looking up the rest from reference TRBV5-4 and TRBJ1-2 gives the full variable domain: ETGVTQSPTHLIKTRGQQVTLRCSSQSGHNTVSWYQQALGQGPQFIFQYYREEENGRGNFPPRFSGLQFPNYSSELNVNALELDDSALYLCASSYDSGGYTFGSGTRLTVV.

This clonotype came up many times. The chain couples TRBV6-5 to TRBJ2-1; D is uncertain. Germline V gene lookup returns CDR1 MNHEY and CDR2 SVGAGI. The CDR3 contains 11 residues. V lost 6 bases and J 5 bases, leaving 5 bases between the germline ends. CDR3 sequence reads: CASRRNNEQFF. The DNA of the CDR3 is TGTGCCAGCAGACGCAACAATGAGCAGTTCTTC.

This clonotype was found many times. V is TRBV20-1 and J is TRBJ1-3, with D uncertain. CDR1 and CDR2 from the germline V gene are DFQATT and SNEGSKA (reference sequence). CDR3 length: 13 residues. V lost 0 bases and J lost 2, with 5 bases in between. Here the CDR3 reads CSAREGTGNTIYF. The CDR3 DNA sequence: TGCAGTGCTAGAGAGGGGACTGGAAACACCATATATTTT.

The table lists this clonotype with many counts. The CDR3 protein is CSVEYRSYGYTF. The CDR3 nucleotides are TGCAGCGTTGAGTACAGGAGCTATGGCTACACCTTC. This sequence joins TRBV29-1 and TRBJ1-2, with a tentative D call TRBD1 (5 bases). Trimming left V 3 bases short and J 4 bases short, with 9 bases between. The CDR3 has 12 amino acids. Per germline, CDR1 SQVTM and CDR2 ANQGSEA.

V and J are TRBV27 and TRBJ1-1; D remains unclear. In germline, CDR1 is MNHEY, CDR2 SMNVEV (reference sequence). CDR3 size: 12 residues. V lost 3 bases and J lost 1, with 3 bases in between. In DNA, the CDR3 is TGTGCCAGCAGTTTTCGGAACACTGAAGCTTTCTTT. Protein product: CASSFRNTEAFF.

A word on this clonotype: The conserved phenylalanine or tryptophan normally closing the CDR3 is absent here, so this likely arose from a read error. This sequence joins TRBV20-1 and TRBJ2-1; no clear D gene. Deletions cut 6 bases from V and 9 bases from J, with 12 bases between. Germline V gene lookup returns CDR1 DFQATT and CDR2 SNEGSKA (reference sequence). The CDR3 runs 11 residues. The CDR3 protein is CSAPNRIEQFL. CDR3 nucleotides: TGCAGTGCCCCAAACCGGATTGAGCAGTTCCTC.

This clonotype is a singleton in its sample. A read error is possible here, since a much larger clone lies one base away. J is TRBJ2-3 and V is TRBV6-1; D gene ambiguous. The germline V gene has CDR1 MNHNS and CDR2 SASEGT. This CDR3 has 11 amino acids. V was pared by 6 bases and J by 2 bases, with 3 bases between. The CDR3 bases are TGTGCCAGCAGGGACACAGATACGCAGTATTTT. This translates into CASRDTDTQYF.

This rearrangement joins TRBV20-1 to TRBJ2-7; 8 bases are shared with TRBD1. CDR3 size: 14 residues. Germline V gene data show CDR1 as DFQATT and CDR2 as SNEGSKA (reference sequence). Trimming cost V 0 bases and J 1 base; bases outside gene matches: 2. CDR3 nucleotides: TGCAGTGCTAGAGACGGGACAGGATCCTACGAGCAGTACTTC. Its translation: CSARDGTGSYEQYF.

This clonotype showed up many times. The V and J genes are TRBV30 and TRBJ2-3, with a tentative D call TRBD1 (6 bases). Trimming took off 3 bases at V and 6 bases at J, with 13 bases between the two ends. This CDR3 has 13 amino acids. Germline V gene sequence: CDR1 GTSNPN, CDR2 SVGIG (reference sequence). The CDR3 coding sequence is TGTGCCTGGAGCCAGGGGTTAGGGGATACGCAGTATTTT. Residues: CAWSQGLGDTQYF.

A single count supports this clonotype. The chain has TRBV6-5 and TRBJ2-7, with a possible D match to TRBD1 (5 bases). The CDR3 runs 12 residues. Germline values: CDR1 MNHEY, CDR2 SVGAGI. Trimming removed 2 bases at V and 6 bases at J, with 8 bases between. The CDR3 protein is CASSYRGAEQYF. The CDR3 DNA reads TGTGCCAGCAGTTACAGGGGCGCCGAGCAGTACTTC.

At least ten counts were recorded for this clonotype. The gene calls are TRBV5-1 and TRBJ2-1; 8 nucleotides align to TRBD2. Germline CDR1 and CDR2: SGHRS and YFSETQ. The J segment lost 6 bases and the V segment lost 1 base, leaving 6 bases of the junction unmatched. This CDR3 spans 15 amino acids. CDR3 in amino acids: CASSLRLAGINEQFF. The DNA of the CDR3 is TGCGCCAGCAGCTTGCGTCTAGCGGGTATCAATGAGCAGTTCTTC.